These 8 T cell receptor beta chains share one sample of origin, sequenced in a study of T cell responses to AZD1222 COVID-19 vaccine. The method was immunoSEQ multiplex PCR; TCRdb's version includes in-frame clones alone and lacks a portion of them. The top ten clones hold less than 6% of a sample with around 84,000 clones, approximately 85% of them seen once. The sample consisted of peripheral blood, taken on day 0 of AZD1222 vaccination. The receptors come from an adult in good health.

The chain uses TRBV28 and TRBJ2-2, with 11 bases that match TRBD1. V lost 4 bases to trimming and J lost 7 bases; unmatched junction nucleotides: 8. The CDR3 is 16 amino acids. Germline-derived CDR1 and CDR2 are MDHEN and SYDVKM. CDR3 nucleotides: TGTGCCAGCAGTTCCCTCGGACAGGGGGCGATCGGGGAGCTGTTTTTT. This sequence encodes CASSSLGQGAIGELFF.

The V gene is TRBV4-3, the J gene TRBJ2-5; no reliable D call. Germline CDR1 reads LGHNA; CDR2 reads YSLEER. The CDR3 totals 13 residues. Trimming removed 0 bases from V and 3 bases from J, with 5 bases in between. CDR3 sequence reads: CASSQDWEETQYF. The CDR3 region has the DNA TGCGCCAGCAGCCAAGATTGGGAAGAGACCCAGTACTTC.

V gene TRBV7-3 combines with J gene TRBJ2-6, with a weak D call TRBD1 (5 bases). Trimming took off 1 base at V and 1 base at J, with 8 bases between the two ends. Germline V gene sequence: CDR1 SGHTA, CDR2 FQGTGA. CDR3 length: 16 amino acids. Here the CDR3 DNA reads TGTGCCAGCAGCTTAAAAGGGGCATCTGGGGCCAACGTCCTGACTTTC. This translates into CASSLKGASGANVLTF. Based on the CDR3 plus reference TRBV7-3 and TRBJ2-6, the full variable domain is GAGVSQTPSNKVTEKGKYVELRCDPISGHTALYWYRQSLGQGPEFLIYFQGTGAADDSGLPNDRFFAVRPEGSVSTLKIQRTERGDSAVYLCASSLKGASGANVLTFGAGSRLTVL.

V is TRBV5-1 and J is TRBJ2-7; D uncertain. Germline V gene sequence: CDR1 SGHRS, CDR2 YFSETQ. V was shortened by 4 bases and J by 5 bases, with 10 bases between the two germline ends. The CDR3 has 12 amino acids. The chain's CDR3 is CASSGSKNEQYF. The CDR3 DNA reads TGCGCCAGCAGCGGATCTAAGAACGAGCAGTACTTC. The full variable domain, rest sourced from reference TRBV5-1 and TRBJ2-7, is KAGVTQTPRYLIKTRGQQVTLSCSPISGHRSVSWYQQTPGQGLQFLFEYFSETQRNKGNFPGRFSGRQFSNSRSEMNVSTLELGDSALYLCASSGSKNEQYFGPGTRLTVT.

The genes are TRBV28 and TRBJ2-7; 10 bases agree with TRBD2. This CDR3 is 16 amino acids long. Germline trimming cut 2 bases from V and 2 bases from J; bases unmatched to any gene: 6. Germline loops: CDR1 MDHEN, CDR2 SYDVKM. The CDR3 sequence is CASSLGAGGAPYEQYF. The CDR3 DNA sequence: TGTGCCAGCAGTTTAGGAGCGGGAGGGGCCCCCTACGAGCAGTACTTC.

The rearrangement uses TRBV28 and TRBJ2-1; 12 bases fit TRBD1. CDR3 length: 17 residues. From germline, CDR1 is MDHEN and CDR2 SYDVKM. V was clipped by 5 bases and J by 7 bases; unmatched bases: 12. In nucleotides, the CDR3 is TGTGCCAGCAGTCTCCCCGCCGGGACAGGGGGCCTGAATGAGCAGTTCTTC. Amino acid sequence: CASSLPAGTGGLNEQFF. Complete variable domain (other parts from reference TRBV28 and TRBJ2-1): DVKVTQSSRYLVKRTGEKVFLECVQDMDHENMFWYRQDPGLGLRLIYFSYDVKMKEKGDIPEGYSVSREKKERFSLILESASTNQTSMYLCASSLPAGTGGLNEQFFGPGTRLTVL.

This rearrangement joins TRBV25-1 to TRBJ2-5; a possible D gene is TRBD1 (6 bases). CDR1 MGHDK and CDR2 SYGVNS come from the germline V gene. This CDR3 has 17 amino acids. Trimming shortened V by 2 bases and J by 1 base, and 17 bases separated the two germline ends. The CDR3 here is CASSEINMGDTQETQYF. The CDR3 nucleotides read TGTGCCAGCAGTGAAATAAATATGGGGGACACCCAAGAGACCCAGTACTTC.

The chain recombines TRBV29-1 with TRBJ2-2; D perhaps matches TRBD2 (6 bases). The CDR3 spans 15 residues. Per the germline V gene, CDR1 is SQVTM and CDR2 is ANQGSEA. V shed 4 bases and J shed 3 bases, with 15 bases lying between them. CDR3 DNA sequence: TGCAGCGTTGGGTCGGGAGAGCTGGACACCGGGGAGCTGTTTTTT. Amino acids: CSVGSGELDTGELFF.